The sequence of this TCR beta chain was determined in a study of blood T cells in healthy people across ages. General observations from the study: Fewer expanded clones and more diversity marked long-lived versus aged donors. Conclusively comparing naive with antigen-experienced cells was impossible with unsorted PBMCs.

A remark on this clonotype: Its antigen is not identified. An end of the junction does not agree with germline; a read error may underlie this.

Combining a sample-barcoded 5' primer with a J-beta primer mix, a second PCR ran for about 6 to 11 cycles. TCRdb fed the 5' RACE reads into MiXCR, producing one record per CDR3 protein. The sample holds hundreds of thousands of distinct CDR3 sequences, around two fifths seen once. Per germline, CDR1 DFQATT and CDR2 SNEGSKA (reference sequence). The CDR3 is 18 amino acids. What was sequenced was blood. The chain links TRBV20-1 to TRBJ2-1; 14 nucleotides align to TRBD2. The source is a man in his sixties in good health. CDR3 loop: CSARDHQGTSGGIYERFF. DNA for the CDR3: TGCAGTGCTAGAGATCACCAAGGGACTAGCGGGGGCATCTACGAGCGGTTCTTC.